This TCR beta chain derives from a study of identical twins. This clonotype showed up just a few times. Its antigen is not known. Per germline, CDR1 SGHVS and CDR2 FQNEAQ. CDR3 length: 15 residues. With V trimmed by 1 base and J by 3 bases, 4 bases remained unmatched. TCRdb processed the 5' RACE reads anew with MiXCR; each CDR3 protein has one entry. This sample yields under 900,000 distinct CDR3 sequences, of which roughly an eighth are seen a single time; 1.5% to 2% belongs to the top ten. Study conclusions and caveats: Within beta out-of-frame sequences, the excess sharing observed between twins was weaker.

The same data also went into a second study, on yellow fever vaccine responses in identical twins.

Input material: PBMCs. The genes are TRBV7-8 and TRBJ2-3, with TRBD2 identical over 7 bases. The sequence was collected from a woman aged 18-29 years in good health. The CDR3 DNA reads TGTGCCAGCAGCTTAGAACGACTAGCTACAGATACGCAGTATTTT. It translates to CASSLERLATDTQYF.